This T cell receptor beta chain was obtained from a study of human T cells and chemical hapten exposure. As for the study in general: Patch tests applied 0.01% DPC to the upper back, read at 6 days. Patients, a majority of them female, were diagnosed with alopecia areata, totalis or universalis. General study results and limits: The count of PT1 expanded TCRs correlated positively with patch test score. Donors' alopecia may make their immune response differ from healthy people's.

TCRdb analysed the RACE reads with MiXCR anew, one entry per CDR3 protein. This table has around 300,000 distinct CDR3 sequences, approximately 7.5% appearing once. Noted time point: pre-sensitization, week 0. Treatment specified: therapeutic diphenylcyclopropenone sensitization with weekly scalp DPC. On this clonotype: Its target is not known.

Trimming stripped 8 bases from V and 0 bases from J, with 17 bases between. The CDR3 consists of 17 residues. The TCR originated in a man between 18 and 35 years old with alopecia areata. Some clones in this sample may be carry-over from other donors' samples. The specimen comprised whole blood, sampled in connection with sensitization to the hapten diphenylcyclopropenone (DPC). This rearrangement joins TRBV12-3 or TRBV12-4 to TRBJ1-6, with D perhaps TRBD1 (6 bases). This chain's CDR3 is CASSGGRVSSYNSPLHF. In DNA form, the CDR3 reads TGTGCCAGCTCCGGGGGCAGGGTGAGCTCCTATAATTCACCCCTCCACTTT.